The clone carrying this T cell receptor (beta chain) was found many times. The antigen is unknown. The record originates from a study of T cells in Graves' hyperthyroidism and ophthalmopathy. Study background: Sampling of peripheral blood happened at initial diagnosis, prior to any treatment. General observations from the study: Before onset, by a median of approximately 5.9 months, the model predicted ophthalmopathy. Peripheral blood also featured most of the thyroid clonotypes expanded above 0.001.

CDR1 and CDR2 from the germline V gene are SEHNR and FQNEAQ (reference sequence). The V segment lost 0 bases and the J segment 3 bases; nucleotides outside the gene matches: 6. This CDR3 has 16 amino acids. TCR beta CDR3 regions were amplified from RNA transcripts. A set of HTBI primers served as the primers for a first-round RT-PCR of the TCR CDR3. TCRdb independently ran MiXCR on the multiplex PCR reads; one entry per CDR3 protein. The sample has some 570,000 distinct CDR3 sequences; approximately 15% are singletons. This clonotype was obtained from a woman under 30 with Graves' ophthalmopathy. V usage is TRBV7-9 and J usage is TRBJ1-1; 8 nucleotides agree with TRBD1. Sequenced material: blood. DNA for the CDR3: TGTGCCAGCAGCTTAGCCTACAGGGGGTTGGACACTGAAGCTTTCTTT. Protein product: CASSLAYRGLDTEAFF.